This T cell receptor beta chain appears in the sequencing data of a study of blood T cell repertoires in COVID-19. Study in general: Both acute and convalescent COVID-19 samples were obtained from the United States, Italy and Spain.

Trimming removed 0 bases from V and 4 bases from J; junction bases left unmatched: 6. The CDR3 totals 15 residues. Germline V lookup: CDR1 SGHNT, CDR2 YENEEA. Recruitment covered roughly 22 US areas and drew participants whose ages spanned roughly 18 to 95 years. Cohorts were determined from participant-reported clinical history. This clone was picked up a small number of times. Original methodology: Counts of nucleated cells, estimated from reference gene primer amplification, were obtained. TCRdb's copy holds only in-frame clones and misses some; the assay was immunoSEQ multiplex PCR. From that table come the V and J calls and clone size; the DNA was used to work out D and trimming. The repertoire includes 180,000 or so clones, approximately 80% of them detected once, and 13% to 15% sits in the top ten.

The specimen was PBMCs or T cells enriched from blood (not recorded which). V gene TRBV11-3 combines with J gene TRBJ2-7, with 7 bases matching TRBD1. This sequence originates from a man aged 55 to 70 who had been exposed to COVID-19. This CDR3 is CASSLEGGEAYEQYF. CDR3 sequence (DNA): TGTGCCAGCAGCTTAGAAGGGGGCGAGGCTTACGAGCAGTACTTC.